Following are 6 T cell receptor beta chains from one sample sequenced in a study of cytomegalovirus exposure and HLA in healthy donors (dated by TCRdb to 2016 to 2017). Library prep was done by the immunoSEQ multiplex PCR assay. Imported from immuneACCESS, the table was reduced by TCRdb to in-frame sequences with V and J called. These copies leave out some clones; in studies compared against another copy, an unresolved V gene accounts for under half, and the cause of the remainder is not known. For this sample there are 100,000 to 150,000 clones; 89% appear just once. The biggest ten clones account for about 1.1% of the sample. The sample was PBMCs. These receptors came from a woman in her late teens or twenties in good health and CMV-seronegative.

The chain recombines TRBV29-1 with TRBJ2-1; the match to TRBD2 covers 8 bases. CDR1 is SQVTM and CDR2 is ANQGSEA in the germline V gene. This CDR3 spans 12 amino acids. V was pared by 1 base and J by 10 bases, with 3 bases of the junction left unmatched. DNA of the CDR3: TGCAGCGTTGAAGGCCCTAGCGGGGAGCAGTTCTTC. Protein sequence: CSVEGPSGEQFF.

V and J are TRBV28 and TRBJ1-1; D is undetermined. The CDR3 has 15 residues. The ends were cut back, 4 bases at V and 7 bases at J, with 19 bases in the middle. The germline V gene has CDR1 MDHEN and CDR2 SYDVKM. As DNA, the CDR3 is TGTGCCAGCAGTTCCCCCGGGATCGGACTGTATGAAGCTTTCTTT. Translation gives CASSSPGIGLYEAFF.

The rearrangement links TRBV14 to TRBJ2-5, with D hard to call. This CDR3 comprises 12 residues. Germline CDR1 and CDR2: SGHDN and FVKESK. V gave up 5 bases and J gave up 5 bases, with 9 bases separating them. The CDR3 loop reads CASSSQRETQYF. DNA of the CDR3: TGTGCCAGCAGCAGCCAGAGGGAGACCCAGTACTTC.

The chain combines TRBV11-2 with TRBJ2-7; tentatively, D is TRBD2 (5 bases). V lost 5 bases, J lost 0 bases, and 17 bases lay in between. The CDR3 is 16 residues long. The germline CDR1 and CDR2 sequences are SGHAT and FQNNGV. The chain's CDR3 is CASSRASGRSSYEQYF. CDR3 coding DNA: TGTGCCAGCAGCCGAGCAAGCGGAAGGAGCTCCTACGAGCAGTACTTC.

V usage is TRBV27 and J usage is TRBJ2-3; no clear D gene. Trimming cost V 6 bases and J 0 bases, with 10 bases left between them. Germline V lookup: CDR1 MNHEY, CDR2 SMNVEV (reference sequence). This CDR3 comprises 14 residues. The CDR3 sequence is CASSPEYSTDTQYF. The CDR3 DNA is TGTGCCAGCAGCCCGGAGTATAGCACAGATACGCAGTATTTT.

This clone has only a few counts. The chain carries TRBV6-1 and TRBJ1-6, with 7 bases that match TRBD1. Germline V lookup: CDR1 MNHNS, CDR2 SASEGT. The V segment lost 6 bases and the J segment 8 bases; nucleotides outside the gene matches: 10. This CDR3 is built from 15 residues. CDR3 bases: TGTGCCAGCAGCCCTATCCGGGACAGTCATTCACCCCTCCACTTT. Translated: CASSPIRDSHSPLHF.